A single sample is the source of the 17 T cell receptor beta chains below, sequenced in a study of blood T cell repertoires in COVID-19. Sequencing used immunoSEQ multiplex PCR; TCRdb keeps in-frame clones, though not all of them. The table includes some 350,000 clones, over 75% detected once. The sample was PBMCs or T cells enriched from blood (not recorded which). Receptors were obtained from a woman in her 30s who had recovered from COVID-19.

The genes are TRBV7-9 and TRBJ1-3; D not resolved. The germline V and J ends were trimmed by 3 bases and 0 bases, with 15 bases remaining between them. CDR3 length: 17 amino acids. Germline CDR1 SEHNR, CDR2 FQNEAQ (reference sequence). The CDR3 DNA reads as TGTGCCAGCAGCTTTAGGGAGGCGGGTCACTCTGGAAACACCATATATTTT. This translates into CASSFREAGHSGNTIYF.

V gene TRBV14 combines with J gene TRBJ2-7, with 8 bases aligning to TRBD1. Germline values: CDR1 SGHDN, CDR2 FVKESK. The CDR3 is 15 amino acids. The V segment lost 0 bases and the J segment 5 bases; nucleotides outside the gene matches: 6. Written as DNA, the CDR3 is TGTGCCAGCAGCCAAGAATGGCAGGGGGCCGACGAGCAGTACTTC. Its translation is CASSQEWQGADEQYF.

The gene calls are TRBV11-2 and TRBJ1-2; no firm D call. Germline values: CDR1 SGHAT, CDR2 FQNNGV. V was clipped by 7 bases and J by 3 bases, with 12 bases between them. The CDR3 has 13 amino acids. CDR3 coding DNA: TGTGCCAGCACCTACTCGACATACTATGGCTACACCTTC. Translated: CASTYSTYYGYTF.

The chain uses TRBV13 and TRBJ1-2, with D possibly TRBD1 on 5 matching bases. This CDR3 contains 14 residues. Germline CDR1 PRHDT, CDR2 FYEKMQ (reference sequence). V was clipped by 5 bases and J by 7 bases, with 17 bases between them. This CDR3 is CASSPRGTPSGYTF. CDR3 DNA sequence: TGTGCCAGCAGCCCACGGGGGACCCCATCTGGCTACACCTTC. Using reference TRBV13 and TRBJ1-2 for the parts outside the CDR3, the full variable domain is AAGVIQSPRHLIKEKRETATLKCYPIPRHDTVYWYQQGPGQDPQFLISFYEKMQSDKGSIPDRFSAQQFSDYHSELNMSSLELGDSALYFCASSPRGTPSGYTFGSGTRLTVV.

This chain links TRBV28 with TRBJ2-5, with D tentatively TRBD2 (5 bases). The CDR3 spans 14 residues. V was clipped by 5 bases and J by 2 bases, with 12 bases between them. Germline V gene sequence: CDR1 MDHEN, CDR2 SYDVKM. The CDR3 spells CASSPLRGQETQYF. The CDR3 DNA is TGTGCCAGCAGTCCCCTACGGGGACAAGAGACCCAGTACTTC.

The chain recombines TRBV4-1 with TRBJ1-2; 9 bases are a match to TRBD1. The ends lost 3 bases at V and 3 bases at J; junction bases unmatched: 8. The CDR3 runs 16 residues. The germline V gene has CDR1 MGHRA and CDR2 YSYEKL. The CDR3 spells CASSHPNGQGHYGYTF. The DNA for the CDR3 is TGCGCCAGCAGCCATCCCAACGGACAGGGGCACTATGGCTACACCTTC.

The CDR3 sequence is CASSLAPGGNNEQFF. CDR3 sequence (DNA): TGTGCCAGCAGCTTAGCGCCGGGGGGGAACAATGAGCAGTTCTTC. The rearrangement links TRBV11-2 to TRBJ2-1; TRBD2 matches 8 bases. There are 15 residues in the CDR3. The V segment lost 1 base and the J segment 5 bases; nucleotides outside the gene matches: 4. The germline gives CDR1 SGHAT, CDR2 FQNNGV.

The V and J genes are TRBV29-1 and TRBJ1-3, with 8 bases matching TRBD1. The V segment lost 7 bases and the J segment 3 bases; nucleotides outside the gene matches: 5. This CDR3 spans 13 amino acids. Germline values: CDR1 SQVTM, CDR2 ANQGSEA. CDR3 in amino acids: CSGATGGGNTIYF. The CDR3 bases are TGCAGCGGTGCCACAGGGGGTGGAAACACCATATATTTT.

The V gene is TRBV19, the J gene TRBJ1-6; D remains ambiguous. The V gene lost 1 base and the J gene lost 0 bases, with 10 bases spanning the gap. The CDR3 consists of 17 residues. Germline values: CDR1 LNHDA, CDR2 SQIVND (reference sequence). The CDR3 sequence: CASSIGQSFSYNSPLHF. As DNA, the CDR3 is TGTGCCAGTAGTATAGGACAATCTTTCTCCTATAATTCACCCCTCCACTTT.

V gene TRBV7-8 combines with J gene TRBJ2-5; 8 positions agree with TRBD2. CDR1 and CDR2 (germline): SGHVS, FQNEAQ. Trimming at V came to 1 base and at J to 2 bases, leaving 3 bases not matched to a gene. This CDR3 spans 15 amino acids. CDR3 DNA sequence: TGTGCCAGCAGCTTAGAACTAGCGGCTCAAGAGACCCAGTACTTC. Its protein product is CASSLELAAQETQYF. Variable domain in full (rest from reference TRBV7-8 and TRBJ2-5): GAGVSQSPRYKVAKRGQDVALRCDPISGHVSLFWYQQALGQGPEFLTYFQNEAQLDKSGLPSDRFFAERPEGSVSTLKIQRTQQEDSAVYLCASSLELAAQETQYFGPGTRLLVL.

The chain is built from TRBV5-6 and TRBJ2-7, with 9 bases matching TRBD1. This CDR3 spans 15 amino acids. The junction had 8 bases not matched to a gene; V was cut back by 5 bases and J by 2 bases. Germline V gene lookup returns CDR1 SGHDT and CDR2 YYEEEE. CDR3 region: CASSSADRGPYEQYF. The CDR3 DNA is TGTGCCAGCAGTTCGGCGGACAGGGGCCCCTACGAGCAGTACTTC.

The chain uses TRBV6-2 or TRBV6-3 and TRBJ2-1; TRBD2 matches at 10 bases. The CDR3 is made up of 12 amino acids. The ends lost 5 bases at V and 12 bases at J; junction bases unmatched: 4. Germline V gives CDR1 MNHEY, CDR2 SVGEGT. CDR3 sequence (DNA): TGTGCCAGCAGTACGCGGACTAGCGGGCAGTTCTTC. It yields the protein CASSTRTSGQFF.

The rearrangement uses TRBV19 and TRBJ1-1, with D perhaps TRBD1 (5 bases). V lost 9 bases and J 0 bases, leaving 17 bases between the germline ends. This CDR3 is 15 amino acids long. CDR1 and CDR2 (germline): LNHDA, SQIVND (reference sequence). Written as DNA, the CDR3 is TGTGCCAGCTCCAGGTACGGGGGATTGAACACTGAAGCTTTCTTT. It codes for CASSRYGGLNTEAFF.

This rearrangement joins TRBV7-9 to TRBJ1-6; 9 nucleotides agree with TRBD1. With 4 bases clipped from V and 6 bases from J, the junction kept 4 bases outside the gene matches. The CDR3 covers 15 residues. Germline CDR1 SEHNR, CDR2 FQNEAQ (reference sequence). CDR3 in amino acids: CASSYRGLSNSPLHF. CDR3 nucleotides: TGTGCCAGCAGCTACAGGGGGCTGAGTAATTCACCCCTCCACTTT.

The chain employs TRBV27 and TRBJ1-5; D possibly corresponds to TRBD1 (5 bases). Germline V lookup: CDR1 MNHEY, CDR2 SMNVEV (reference sequence). The CDR3 length is 14 residues. V was trimmed by 6 bases and J by 6 bases, leaving 15 bases between them. CDR3 sequence (DNA): TGTGCCAGCAGGGATCTTTTGGGGGGTCAGCCCCAGCATTTT. Protein product: CASRDLLGGQPQHF.

The chain is built from TRBV12-3 or TRBV12-4 and TRBJ2-7; TRBD1 is a possible D gene (7 bases). The CDR3 sequence is 13 residues long. Trimming took 6 bases from V and 2 from J, leaving 11 bases between them. Here the CDR3 reads CASRDRTTYEQYF. The CDR3 DNA reads TGTGCCAGCAGGGACAGGACTACCTACGAGCAGTACTTC.

This chain joins TRBV15 and TRBJ2-3; 8 bases match TRBD1. With 0 bases clipped from V and 11 bases from J, the junction kept 7 bases outside the gene matches. Germline CDR1 reads LNHNV; CDR2 reads YYDKDF (reference sequence). The CDR3 is 14 residues long. The DNA for the CDR3 is TGTGCCACCAGCAGAGATCTCGGACAGGGAGTGCAGTATTTT. Amino acid sequence: CATSRDLGQGVQYF. The whole variable domain, remainder taken from reference TRBV15 and TRBJ2-3, is DAMVIQNPRYQVTQFGKPVTLSCSQTLNHNVMYWYQQKSSQAPKLLFHYYDKDFNNEADTPDNFQSRRPNTSFCFLDIRSPGLGDTAMYLCATSRDLGQGVQYFGPGTRLTVL.